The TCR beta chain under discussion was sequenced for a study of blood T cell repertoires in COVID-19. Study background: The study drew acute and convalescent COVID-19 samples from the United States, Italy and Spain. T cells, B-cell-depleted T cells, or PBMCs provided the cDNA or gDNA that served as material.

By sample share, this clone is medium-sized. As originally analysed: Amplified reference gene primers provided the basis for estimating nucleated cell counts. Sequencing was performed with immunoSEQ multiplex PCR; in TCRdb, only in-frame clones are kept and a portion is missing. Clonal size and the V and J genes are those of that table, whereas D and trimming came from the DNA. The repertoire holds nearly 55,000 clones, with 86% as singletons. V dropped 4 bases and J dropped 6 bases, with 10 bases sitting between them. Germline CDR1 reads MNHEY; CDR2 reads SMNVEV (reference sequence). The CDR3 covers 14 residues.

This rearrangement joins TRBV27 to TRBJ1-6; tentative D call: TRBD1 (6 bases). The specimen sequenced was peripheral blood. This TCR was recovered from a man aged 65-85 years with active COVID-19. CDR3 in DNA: TGTGCCAGCAGTTCCTACAGGGTTAATTCACCCCTCCACTTT. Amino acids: CASSSYRVNSPLHF.